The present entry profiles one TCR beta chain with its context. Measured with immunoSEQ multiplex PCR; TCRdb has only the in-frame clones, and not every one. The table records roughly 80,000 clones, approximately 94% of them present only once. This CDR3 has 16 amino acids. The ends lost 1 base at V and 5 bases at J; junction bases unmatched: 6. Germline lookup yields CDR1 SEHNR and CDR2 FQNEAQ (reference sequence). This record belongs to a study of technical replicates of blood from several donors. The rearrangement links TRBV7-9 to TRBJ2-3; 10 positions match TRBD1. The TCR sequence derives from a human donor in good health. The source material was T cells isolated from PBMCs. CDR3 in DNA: TGTGCCAGCAGCTTAGTGGTGGGGGACAGGGGAGATACGCAGTATTTT. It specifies CASSLVVGDRGDTQYF.